The source of this TCR beta chain is a study of blood T cell repertoires in COVID-19. Source study methods: By means of reference gene primer amplification, nucleated cell counts were estimated. The protocol was immunoSEQ multiplex PCR, while the TCRdb copy is restricted to in-frame clones and leaves out a portion. V and J calls and clone size are copied from that table; D and trimming were computed from the DNA. The sample shows approximately 230,000 clones, about 90% of them seen only once. Cohort allocation depended upon clinical history that participants reported. V lost 2 bases, J lost 4 bases, and 14 bases lay in between. This CDR3 comprises 15 residues. Germline values: CDR1 ENHRY, CDR2 SYGVKD.

This TCR was sampled from a woman under 30 who had recovered from COVID-19. Sequences were obtained from PBMCs or T cells enriched from blood (not recorded which). This rearrangement joins TRBV10-3 to TRBJ1-1, with a tentative D call TRBD1 (5 bases). In DNA, the CDR3 is TGTGCCATCAGTGAGGGCCGAAGGGGAGGCACTGAAGCTTTCTTT. Translated: CAISEGRRGGTEAFF.